These 11 T cell receptor beta chains originate from one sample sequenced in a study of cytomegalovirus exposure and HLA in healthy donors. Researchers ran the PCR with 60 Vbeta and 13 Jbeta primers. Data came from immunoSEQ multiplex PCR; TCRdb stores just in-frame clones and leaves some out. Of some 110,000 clones detected, about 80% appear once; the ten largest clones hold approximately 6.3%. Specimen: PBMCs. Receptor source: a man in his 60s in good health and CMV-seropositive.

This clone was seen a handful of times. Mismatch with germline at one junction end may stem from a read error. This chain connects TRBV10-3 to TRBJ2-5, with 7 nucleotides matching TRBD2. CDR1 ENHRY and CDR2 SYGVKD come from the germline V gene. The CDR3 totals 14 residues. The CDR3 loop reads CASSPSGIQETQYF. CDR3 bases: TGTGCCAGCAGTCCTAGCGGAATTCAAGAGACCCAGTACTTC.

This rearrangement joins TRBV4-2 to TRBJ1-5, with D uncertain. Per germline, CDR1 LGHNA and CDR2 YNFKEQ. This CDR3 is 13 amino acids long. V was trimmed by 1 base and J by 7 bases, leaving 8 bases between them. The CDR3 DNA reads TGTGCCAGCAGCCAAGTGGAGGCCCAGCCCCAGCATTTT. Its translation is CASSQVEAQPQHF.

The chain recombines TRBV9 with TRBJ2-5, with 7 bases matching TRBD2. The V segment lost 4 bases and the J segment 5 bases; nucleotides outside the gene matches: 5. CDR3 length: 13 residues. Per the germline V gene, CDR1 is SGDLS and CDR2 is YYNGEE. The CDR3 reads CASSTGLGETQYF. CDR3 nucleotides: TGTGCCAGCAGCACCGGACTAGGCGAGACCCAGTACTTC. Full variable domain (rest looked up from reference TRBV9 and TRBJ2-5): DSGVTQTPKHLITATGQRVTLRCSPRSGDLSVYWYQQSLDQGLQFLIQYYNGEERAKGNILERFSAQQFPDLHSELNLSSLELGDSALYFCASSTGLGETQYFGPGTRLLVL.

This chain links TRBV2 with TRBJ1-5; D possibly corresponds to TRBD1 (5 bases). From germline, CDR1 is SNHLY and CDR2 FYNNEI. The CDR3 has 13 residues. The ends were cut back, 3 bases at V and 4 bases at J, with 7 bases in the middle. The CDR3 coding sequence is TGTGCCAGCAGTGACGCAGGGAATCAGCCCCAGCATTTT. Translation: CASSDAGNQPQHF. The full variable domain, with the rest looked up from reference TRBV2 and TRBJ1-5, is EPEVTQTPSHQVTQMGQEVILRCVPISNHLYFYWYRQILGQKVEFLVSFYNNEISEKSEIFDDQFSVERPDGSNFTLKIRSTKLEDSAMYFCASSDAGNQPQHFGDGTRLSIL.

This clone turned up a few times. The chain is built from TRBV7-2 and TRBJ2-3; TRBD1 matches 7 bases. Germline V gene lookup returns CDR1 SGHTA and CDR2 FQGNSA. Trimming cost V 5 bases and J 0 bases; bases outside gene matches: 8. The CDR3 runs 16 residues. Written as DNA, the CDR3 is TGTGCCAGCAGCCAAGACGGGACAGCTAGCACAGATACGCAGTATTTT. Its protein is CASSQDGTASTDTQYF.

J is TRBJ2-1 and V is TRBV5-1, with TRBD2 identical over 8 bases. Germline CDR1 reads SGHRS; CDR2 reads YFSETQ. The CDR3 has 16 amino acids. Losses at the gene ends were 0 bases for V and 10 bases for J; bases not matched to a gene: 12. The CDR3 DNA reads as TGCGCCAGCAGCTTGGAGGCGGCGGGGGGTCCTCGGGAGCAGTTCTTC. As protein: CASSLEAAGGPREQFF.

J is TRBJ2-5 and V is TRBV7-2; 8 nucleotides match TRBD2. J lost 4 bases, V lost 5 bases, and 6 bases had no gene match. This CDR3 is built from 14 residues. Per germline, CDR1 SGHTA and CDR2 FQGNSA. Here the CDR3 reads CASSPGRGGETQYF. In DNA, the CDR3 is TGTGCCAGCAGCCCCGGGAGGGGCGGAGAGACCCAGTACTTC.

The chain joins TRBV7-2 to TRBJ2-2; a possible D gene is TRBD2 (7 bases). Germline CDR1 reads SGHTA; CDR2 reads FQGNSA. The CDR3 is 17 residues long. Trimming stripped 5 bases from V and 0 bases from J, with 16 bases between. The CDR3 DNA reads TGTGCCAGCAGCCCGAGGGGGGGGCCCACGAACACCGGGGAGCTGTTTTTT. Translation: CASSPRGGPTNTGELFF.

The CDR3 coding sequence is TGTGCCAGCAGCGCAACTAGGGGAGGGAGGAATGGCTACACCTTC. Translated, it gives CASSATRGGRNGYTF. The chain employs TRBV7-2 and TRBJ1-2, with D possibly TRBD1 on 5 matching bases. V lost 5 bases and J lost 6, with 19 bases in between. The CDR3 spans 15 residues. CDR1 SGHTA and CDR2 FQGNSA come from the germline V gene.

This chain connects TRBV19 to TRBJ1-2; 8 bases agree with TRBD1. From germline, CDR1 is LNHDA and CDR2 SQIVND (reference sequence). This CDR3 is built from 14 residues. V was clipped by 5 bases and J by 4 bases; unmatched bases: 6. CDR3 residues: CASSDGQGAYGYTF. DNA of the CDR3: TGTGCCAGTAGTGACGGACAGGGAGCCTATGGCTACACCTTC. Complete variable domain (other parts from reference TRBV19 and TRBJ1-2): DGGITQSPKYLFRKEGQNVTLSCEQNLNHDAMYWYRQDPGQGLRLIYYSQIVNDFQKGDIAEGYSVSREKKESFPLTVTSAQKNPTAFYLCASSDGQGAYGYTFGSGTRLTVV.

The V call is TRBV4-1, the J call TRBJ2-3; D is unresolved. The CDR3 is 12 residues long. With 4 bases removed from V and 3 bases from J, the gap between germline ends came to 5 bases. The germline V gene encodes CDR1 MGHRA and CDR2 YSYEKL. The CDR3 DNA reads as TGCGCCAGCAGCCTGGAGACAGATACGCAGTATTTT. Translated, it gives CASSLETDTQYF.